Sequencing of this T cell receptor (beta chain) was carried out in a study of blood T cell repertoires in COVID-19. Study as a whole: Collection of acute and convalescent COVID-19 samples took place in the United States, Italy and Spain. Sources were T cells, B-cell-depleted T cells, or PBMCs; the material itself was cDNA or gDNA.

Germline CDR1 MDHEN, CDR2 SYDVKM. This CDR3 contains 15 residues. Unmatched junction bases numbered 6, after V lost 5 bases and J lost 1 base. Authors' analysis steps: Nucleated cell counts were estimated from reference gene primer amplification. Libraries were prepared by immunoSEQ multiplex PCR; TCRdb keeps only in-frame clonotypes and omits some of them. V and J calls and clone size are copied from that table; D and trimming were computed from the DNA. This sample has around 90,000 clones; roughly 80% occur once, and the top ten carry under 20%. Sample: peripheral blood. The source of this sequence is a human donor in a cohort sampled during active COVID-19. V usage is TRBV28 and J usage is TRBJ1-1; 8 bases are shared with TRBD1. CDR3 protein: CASSDPGQANTEAFF. CDR3 nucleotides: TGTGCCAGCAGTGACCCGGGACAGGCGAACACTGAAGCTTTCTTT.